Presented here are 26 T cell receptor beta chains from one specimen sequenced in a study of chronic HIV infection and antiretroviral therapy. TCRdb reanalysed the 5' RACE reads using MiXCR and keeps one entry per CDR3 protein. Of about 48,000 distinct CDR3 sequences listed, about a fifth are singletons. The material sequenced was peripheral blood. The receptor set was obtained from an adult who had HIV and had not received antiretroviral therapy, or was an uninfected healthy control (not recorded which).

This clonotype showed up just a few times. V and J are TRBV28 and TRBJ1-1, with D unclear. CDR1 and CDR2 from the germline V gene are MDHEN and SYDVKM. Trimming removed 4 bases from V and 4 bases from J, with 4 bases in between. The CDR3 is 11 amino acids. The CDR3 nucleotides read TGTGCCAGCAGTTCGATCACTGAAGCTTTCTTT. As protein: CASSSITEAFF.

This clonotype was picked up a small number of times. The chain combines TRBV7-3 with TRBJ2-1; D is unclear. V lost 1 base and J lost 0, with 10 bases in between. Germline CDR1 and CDR2: SGHTA and FQGTGA. This CDR3 comprises 16 residues. DNA for the CDR3: TGTGCCAGCAGCTTAAACGGGCAGAGCTCCTACAATGAGCAGTTCTTC. This encodes CASSLNGQSSYNEQFF.

V is TRBV30 and J is TRBJ1-4; perhaps TRBD1 as D (5 bases). Germline values: CDR1 GTSNPN, CDR2 SVGIG (reference sequence). V shed 5 bases and J shed 8 bases, with 9 bases lying between them. The CDR3 consists of 11 residues. The CDR3 region has the DNA TGTGCCTGGGGGGGAGGCGAAAAACTGTTTTTT. It encodes CAWGGGEKLFF.

The J gene is TRBJ1-4, the V gene TRBV2, with 7 bases matching TRBD1. Per the germline V gene, CDR1 is SNHLY and CDR2 is FYNNEI. This CDR3 spans 14 amino acids. V lost 8 bases, J lost 7 bases, and 10 bases stayed unmatched. The CDR3 DNA reads TGTGCCAGCGTGGGAGGGACAGTACTTGAAAAACTGTTTTTT. This sequence encodes CASVGGTVLEKLFF.

The gene calls are TRBV29-1 and TRBJ1-2; D gene ambiguous. The CDR3 sequence is 13 residues long. The ends were cut back, 7 bases at V and 0 bases at J, with 12 bases in the middle. Germline CDR1 reads SQVTM; CDR2 reads ANQGSEA. The CDR3 region is CSDLQRANYGYTF. In DNA, the CDR3 is TGCAGCGACCTACAGAGAGCTAACTATGGCTACACCTTC.

This clonotype was observed a few times. V is TRBV27 and J is TRBJ2-1, with D unclear. The V gene's germline CDR1 is MNHEY and CDR2 SMNVEV (reference sequence). The CDR3 is 13 amino acids. Deletions cut 2 bases from V and 2 bases from J, with 4 bases between. The CDR3 DNA reads as TGTGCCAGCAGTTTAAAACCCTACAATGAGCAGTTCTTC. Amino acid sequence: CASSLKPYNEQFF.

The chain couples TRBV4-1 to TRBJ2-6, with no clear D. The CDR3 sequence is 16 residues long. The V end was cut by 2 bases, the J end by 2 bases, with 10 bases between. CDR1 is MGHRA, CDR2 YSYEKL, per germline. CDR3 in amino acids: CASSQKEDTGANVLTF. CDR3 nucleotides: TGCGCCAGCAGCCAAAAAGAGGATACTGGGGCCAACGTCCTGACTTTC.

This clonotype was found a few times. The rearrangement links TRBV6-5 to TRBJ2-7; D uncertain. The length of the CDR3 is 14 residues. CDR1 is MNHEY and CDR2 is SVGAGI in the germline V gene. V lost 4 bases to trimming and J lost 5 bases, with 15 bases between them. CDR3 coding DNA: TGTGCCAGCAGTTTTTTAGGAACGAGGCACGAGCAGTACTTC. Translated, it gives CASSFLGTRHEQYF.

The V and J genes are TRBV6-5 and TRBJ2-2, with 9 bases that match TRBD1. Per the germline V gene, CDR1 is MNHEY and CDR2 is SVGAGI. The junction had 10 bases not matched to a gene; V was cut back by 6 bases and J by 5 bases. The CDR3 length is 16 residues. CDR3 DNA: TGTGCCAGCAGGTCCCCAACAGGGGGCAGGACCGGGGAGCTGTTTTTT. This codes for CASRSPTGGRTGELFF.

The V call is TRBV29-1, the J call TRBJ2-3, with 8 nucleotides matching TRBD2. The CDR3 spans 14 residues. Germline V lookup: CDR1 SQVTM, CDR2 ANQGSEA. V gave up 5 bases and J gave up 4 bases; unmatched junction bases: 8. CDR3 in amino acids: CSVCSGIPPDTQYF. For the CDR3, the DNA is TGCAGCGTTTGTAGCGGGATCCCTCCAGATACGCAGTATTTT.

The table lists this clonotype with a few counts. V and J are TRBV28 and TRBJ2-7; a possible D gene is TRBD2 (5 bases). Germline CDR1 and CDR2: MDHEN and SYDVKM. V was shortened by 8 bases and J by 4 bases, with 9 bases between the two germline ends. This CDR3 spans 11 amino acids. The CDR3 loop is CASGLLYEQYF. The CDR3 bases are TGTGCCAGCGGACTCTTATACGAGCAGTACTTC.

This clonotype was detected only a few times. The chain recombines TRBV28 with TRBJ2-7; TRBD2 matches 7 bases. Trimming cost V 3 bases and J 0 bases; bases outside gene matches: 14. CDR3 size: 18 residues. Germline values: CDR1 MDHEN, CDR2 SYDVKM. The CDR3 coding sequence is TGTGCCAGCAGTTTTCCCCTCCATCTAGCGGCGGCCTCCTACGAGCAGTACTTC. Amino acids: CASSFPLHLAAASYEQYF.

The rearrangement joins TRBV9 to TRBJ2-3; D is undetermined. This CDR3 region has 12 residues. Germline CDR1 reads SGDLS; CDR2 reads YYNGEE. V shed 4 bases and J shed 4 bases, with 7 bases lying between them. CDR3 bases: TGTGCCAGCAGCAAAATACCAGATACGCAGTATTTT. Amino acid sequence: CASSKIPDTQYF.

This clonotype was observed a handful of times. V usage is TRBV11-2 and J usage is TRBJ2-5; D is possibly TRBD1 (6 bases). Germline values: CDR1 SGHAT, CDR2 FQNNGV. The germline V and J ends were trimmed by 4 bases and 0 bases, with 12 bases remaining between them. CDR3 length: 15 amino acids. CDR3 sequence reads: CASSSIRGYQETQYF. CDR3 DNA sequence: TGTGCCAGCAGCTCCATAAGGGGGTACCAAGAGACCCAGTACTTC.

This clonotype was detected only a few times. The chain uses TRBV28 and TRBJ1-1, with D perhaps TRBD1 (5 bases). Deletions cut 3 bases from V and 6 bases from J, with 14 bases between. This CDR3 spans 14 amino acids. Germline CDR1 reads MDHEN; CDR2 reads SYDVKM. CDR3 nucleotide sequence: TGTGCCAGCAGTTTGGGGGGAGTTCGGGCTGAAGCTTTCTTT. It is translated as CASSLGGVRAEAFF.

The table lists this clonotype with a few counts. V gene TRBV7-9 combines with J gene TRBJ2-2; D gene ambiguous. V lost 0 bases to trimming and J lost 0 bases, with 5 bases between them. This CDR3 comprises 15 residues. Germline values: CDR1 SEHNR, CDR2 FQNEAQ (reference sequence). The CDR3 nucleotides are TGTGCCAGCAGCTTAGCGGATGCGAACACCGGGGAGCTGTTTTTT. Residues: CASSLADANTGELFF.

This clonotype was seen more than once but under ten times. V and J are TRBV5-4 and TRBJ1-2, with a possible D match to TRBD1 (5 bases). The V and J ends lost 0 bases and 5 bases respectively, with 8 bases between them. The germline V gene has CDR1 SGHNT and CDR2 YYREEE (reference sequence). CDR3 length equals 13 residues. The CDR3 bases are TGTGCCAGCAGCTTGGGACAGATATATGGCTACACCTTC. Translation: CASSLGQIYGYTF.

This clonotype was picked up a small number of times. The chain combines TRBV9 with TRBJ2-7, with D unclear. The CDR3 is 14 amino acids. V was pared by 0 bases and J by 2 bases, with 9 bases between. The germline CDR1 and CDR2 sequences are SGDLS and YYNGEE. The CDR3 nucleotides read TGTGCCAGCAGCGTAGACCCGTGGACCTACGAGCAGTACTTC. This translates into CASSVDPWTYEQYF.

This clonotype was seen a handful of times. V is TRBV19 and J is TRBJ2-1, with 13 bases fitting TRBD2. The CDR3 is 15 residues long. The germline gives CDR1 LNHDA, CDR2 SQIVND (reference sequence). Trimming at V came to 6 bases and at J to 8 bases, leaving 7 bases not matched to a gene. Here the CDR3 reads CASSGLAGDTDEQFF. The DNA for the CDR3 is TGTGCCAGTAGCGGACTAGCGGGAGATACCGATGAGCAGTTCTTC. The full variable domain, with the rest looked up from reference TRBV19 and TRBJ2-1, is DGGITQSPKYLFRKEGQNVTLSCEQNLNHDAMYWYRQDPGQGLRLIYYSQIVNDFQKGDIAEGYSVSREKKESFPLTVTSAQKNPTAFYLCASSGLAGDTDEQFFGPGTRLTVL.

This chain joins TRBV29-1 and TRBJ2-7; 8 bases align to TRBD1. Germline V gene sequence: CDR1 SQVTM, CDR2 ANQGSEA. CDR3 length: 13 residues. With V trimmed by 4 bases and J by 2 bases, 4 bases remained unmatched. The CDR3 spells CSVVTGVTYEQYF. DNA of the CDR3: TGCAGCGTTGTGACAGGGGTAACCTACGAGCAGTACTTC.

V is TRBV19 and J is TRBJ2-1; D unresolved. Trimming removed 6 bases from V and 7 bases from J, with 13 bases in between. Germline assignment: CDR1 LNHDA and CDR2 SQIVND (reference sequence). The CDR3 totals 13 residues. CDR3 coding DNA: TGTGCCAGTAGCCTACTCAACCGGAATGAGCAGTTCTTC. Protein product: CASSLLNRNEQFF.

V usage is TRBV5-1 and J usage is TRBJ2-7; D is ambiguous. This CDR3 is 13 amino acids long. Germline V gives CDR1 SGHRS, CDR2 YFSETQ. V was trimmed by 5 bases and J by 3 bases, leaving 12 bases between them. CDR3 sequence: CASRLHSYYEQYF. The DNA for the CDR3 is TGCGCCAGCAGGTTACACAGCTACTACGAGCAGTACTTC.

The sample holds many counts of this clonotype. The chain couples TRBV6-5 to TRBJ2-3; maybe TRBD2 (5 bases). Germline V CDR1 and CDR2: MNHEY, SVGAGI. The CDR3 totals 14 residues. Trimming took off 7 bases at V and 2 bases at J, with 13 bases between the two ends. The CDR3 loop is CASKKRIDTDTQYF. CDR3 DNA: TGTGCCAGCAAGAAGCGGATAGACACAGATACGCAGTATTTT.

The table lists this clonotype with a few counts. The chain employs TRBV2 and TRBJ2-7; TRBD2 agrees at 7 bases. V lost 7 bases to trimming and J lost 0 bases; unmatched junction nucleotides: 6. In germline, CDR1 is SNHLY, CDR2 FYNNEI. CDR3 length: 14 residues. CDR3 loop: CASMTSQASYEQYF. In DNA, the CDR3 is TGTGCCAGCATGACTAGCCAAGCCTCCTACGAGCAGTACTTC. Combining the CDR3 with reference TRBV2 and TRBJ2-7 gives the whole variable domain EPEVTQTPSHQVTQMGQEVILRCVPISNHLYFYWYRQILGQKVEFLVSFYNNEISEKSEIFDDQFSVERPDGSNFTLKIRSTKLEDSAMYFCASMTSQASYEQYFGPGTRLTVT.

This chain connects TRBV2 to TRBJ2-2; 10 bases agree with TRBD2. Germline loops: CDR1 SNHLY, CDR2 FYNNEI. The CDR3 has 16 amino acids. V gave up 8 bases and J gave up 2 bases; unmatched junction bases: 8. CDR3 region: CASEGRLAGNTGELFF. The DNA for the CDR3 is TGTGCCAGCGAGGGGAGACTAGCGGGCAACACCGGGGAGCTGTTTTTT.

This clonotype was counted between two and nine times. V gene TRBV11-1 combines with J gene TRBJ2-7, with 11 bases matching TRBD2. The CDR3 has 16 residues. Looked up from germline, CDR1 is SGHAT and CDR2 is FQDESV (reference sequence). Losses at the gene ends were 5 bases for V and 6 bases for J; bases not matched to a gene: 12. This chain's CDR3 is CASSDRTSGSRGEQYF. DNA for the CDR3: TGTGCCAGCAGCGACCGAACTAGCGGGAGCCGGGGCGAGCAGTACTTC.